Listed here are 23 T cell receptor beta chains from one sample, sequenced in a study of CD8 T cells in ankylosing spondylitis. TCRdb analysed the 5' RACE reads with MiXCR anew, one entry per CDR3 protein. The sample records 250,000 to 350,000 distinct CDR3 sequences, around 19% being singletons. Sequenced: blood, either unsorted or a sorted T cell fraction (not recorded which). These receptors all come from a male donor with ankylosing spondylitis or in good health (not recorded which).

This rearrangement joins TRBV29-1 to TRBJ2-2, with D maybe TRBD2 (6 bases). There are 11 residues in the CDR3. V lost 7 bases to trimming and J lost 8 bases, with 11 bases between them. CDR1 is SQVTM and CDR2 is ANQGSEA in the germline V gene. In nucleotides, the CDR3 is TGCAGCGCCAGTGGGGGGGGGGAGCTGTTTTTT. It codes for CSASGGGELFF.

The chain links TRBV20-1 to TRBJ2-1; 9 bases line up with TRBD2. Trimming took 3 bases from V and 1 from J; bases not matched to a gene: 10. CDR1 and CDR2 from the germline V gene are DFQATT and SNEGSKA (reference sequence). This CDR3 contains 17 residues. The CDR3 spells CSARGLAGRGSYNEQFF. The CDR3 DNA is TGCAGTGCTAGGGGCCTAGCGGGGAGGGGATCCTACAATGAGCAGTTCTTC.

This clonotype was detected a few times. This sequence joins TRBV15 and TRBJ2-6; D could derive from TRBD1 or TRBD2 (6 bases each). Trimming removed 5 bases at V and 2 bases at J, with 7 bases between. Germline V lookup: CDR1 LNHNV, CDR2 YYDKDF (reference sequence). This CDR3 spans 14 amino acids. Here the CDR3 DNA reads TGTGCCACCAGCGGGGGGCCTGGGGCCAACGTCCTGACTTTC. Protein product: CATSGGPGANVLTF.

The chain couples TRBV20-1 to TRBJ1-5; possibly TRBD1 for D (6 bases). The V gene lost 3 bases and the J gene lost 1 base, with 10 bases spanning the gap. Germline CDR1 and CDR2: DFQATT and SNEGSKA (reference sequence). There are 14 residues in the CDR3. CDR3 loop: CSASGQPSNQPQHF. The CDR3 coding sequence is TGCAGTGCTAGCGGACAGCCCAGCAATCAGCCCCAGCATTTT.

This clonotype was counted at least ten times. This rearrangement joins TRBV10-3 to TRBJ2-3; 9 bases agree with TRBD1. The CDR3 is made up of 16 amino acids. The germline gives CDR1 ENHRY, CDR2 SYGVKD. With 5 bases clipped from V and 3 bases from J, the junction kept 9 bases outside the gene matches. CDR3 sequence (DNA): TGTGCCATCAGTCCGGGACAGGGCCCGGAGACAGATACGCAGTATTTT. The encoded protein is CAISPGQGPETDTQYF.

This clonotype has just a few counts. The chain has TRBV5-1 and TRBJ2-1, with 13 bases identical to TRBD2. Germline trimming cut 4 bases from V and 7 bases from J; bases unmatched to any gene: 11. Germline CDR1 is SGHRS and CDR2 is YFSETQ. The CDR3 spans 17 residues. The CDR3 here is CASSAGLAGASGNEQFF. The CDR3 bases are TGCGCCAGCAGCGCCGGACTAGCGGGAGCCTCTGGGAATGAGCAGTTCTTC.

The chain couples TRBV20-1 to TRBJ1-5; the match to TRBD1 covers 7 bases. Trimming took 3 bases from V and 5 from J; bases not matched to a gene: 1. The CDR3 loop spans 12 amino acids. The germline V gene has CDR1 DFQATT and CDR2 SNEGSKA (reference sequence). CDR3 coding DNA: TGCAGTGCTAGCCAGGGGGATCAGCCCCAGCATTTT. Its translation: CSASQGDQPQHF.

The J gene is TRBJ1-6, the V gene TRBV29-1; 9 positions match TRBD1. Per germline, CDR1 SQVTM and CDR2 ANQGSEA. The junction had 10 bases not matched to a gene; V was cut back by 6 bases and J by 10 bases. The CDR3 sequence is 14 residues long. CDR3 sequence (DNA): TGCAGCGTCAGAGAGGGACAGGGAGGCTCACCCCTCCACTTT. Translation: CSVREGQGGSPLHF.

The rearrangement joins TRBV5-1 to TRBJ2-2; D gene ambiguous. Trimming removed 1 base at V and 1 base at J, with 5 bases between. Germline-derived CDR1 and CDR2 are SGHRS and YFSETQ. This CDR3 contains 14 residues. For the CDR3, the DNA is TGCGCCAGCAGCTTGAAACTGAACACCGGGGAGCTGTTTTTT. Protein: CASSLKLNTGELFF.

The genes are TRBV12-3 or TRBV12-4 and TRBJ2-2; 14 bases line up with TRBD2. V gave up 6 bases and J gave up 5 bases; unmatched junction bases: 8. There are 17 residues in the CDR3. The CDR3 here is CASSPRGLAGDTGELFF. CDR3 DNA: TGTGCCAGCAGCCCCAGGGGACTAGCGGGAGATACCGGGGAGCTGTTTTTT.

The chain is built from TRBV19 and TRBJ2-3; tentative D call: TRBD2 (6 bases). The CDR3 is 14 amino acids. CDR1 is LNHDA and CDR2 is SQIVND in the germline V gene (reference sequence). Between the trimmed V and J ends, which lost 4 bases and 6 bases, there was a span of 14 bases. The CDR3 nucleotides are TGTGCCAGTAGTAAGACTAGGTTGTCGGATACGCAGTATTTT. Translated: CASSKTRLSDTQYF.

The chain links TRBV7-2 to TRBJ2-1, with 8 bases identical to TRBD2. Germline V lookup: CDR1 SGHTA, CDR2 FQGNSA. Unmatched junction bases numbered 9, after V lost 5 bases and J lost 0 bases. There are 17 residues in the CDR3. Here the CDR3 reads CASSDGPGGGSYNEQFF. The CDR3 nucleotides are TGTGCCAGCAGCGACGGACCCGGGGGGGGCTCCTACAATGAGCAGTTCTTC.

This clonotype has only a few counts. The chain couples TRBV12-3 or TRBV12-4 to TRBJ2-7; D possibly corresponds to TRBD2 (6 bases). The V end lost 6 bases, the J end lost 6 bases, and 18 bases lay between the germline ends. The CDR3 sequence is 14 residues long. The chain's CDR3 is CASSSGTSAFEQYV. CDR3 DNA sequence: TGTGCCAGCAGCTCGGGGACTTCTGCTTTCGAGCAGTACGTC.

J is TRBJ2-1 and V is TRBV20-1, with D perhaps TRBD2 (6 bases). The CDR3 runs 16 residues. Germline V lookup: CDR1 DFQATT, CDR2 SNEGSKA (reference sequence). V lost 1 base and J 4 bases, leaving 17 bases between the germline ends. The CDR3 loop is CSARALQGLGYNEQFF. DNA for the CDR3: TGCAGTGCTAGAGCTCTGCAGGGACTGGGGTACAATGAGCAGTTCTTC.

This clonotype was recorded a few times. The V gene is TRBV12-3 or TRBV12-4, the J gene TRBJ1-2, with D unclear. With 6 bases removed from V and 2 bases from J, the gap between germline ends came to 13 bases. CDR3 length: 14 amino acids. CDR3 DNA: TGTGCCAGCAGCCCAGAAGCTCCAAACTATGGCTACACCTTC. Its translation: CASSPEAPNYGYTF.

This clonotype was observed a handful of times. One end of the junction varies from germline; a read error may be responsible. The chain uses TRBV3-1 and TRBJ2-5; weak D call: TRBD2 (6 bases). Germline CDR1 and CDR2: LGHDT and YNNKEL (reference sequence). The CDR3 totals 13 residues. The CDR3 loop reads CASSQEGGTYSIF. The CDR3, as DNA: TGTGCCAGCAGCCAAGAAGGCGGGACTTACAGCATCTTC.

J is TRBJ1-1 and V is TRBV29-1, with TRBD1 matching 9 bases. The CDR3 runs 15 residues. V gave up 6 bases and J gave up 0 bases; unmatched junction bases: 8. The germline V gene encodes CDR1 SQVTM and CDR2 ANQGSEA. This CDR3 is CSVRLTGGMNTEAFF. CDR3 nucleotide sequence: TGCAGCGTCCGGTTGACAGGGGGGATGAACACTGAAGCTTTCTTT.

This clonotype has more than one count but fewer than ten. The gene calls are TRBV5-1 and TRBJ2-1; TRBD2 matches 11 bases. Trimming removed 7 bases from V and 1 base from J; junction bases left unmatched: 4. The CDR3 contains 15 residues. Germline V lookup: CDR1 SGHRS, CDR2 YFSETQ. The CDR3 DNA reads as TGCGCCAGCTCGACTAGCGGGGTATCCTACAATGAGCAGTTCTTC. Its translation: CASSTSGVSYNEQFF.

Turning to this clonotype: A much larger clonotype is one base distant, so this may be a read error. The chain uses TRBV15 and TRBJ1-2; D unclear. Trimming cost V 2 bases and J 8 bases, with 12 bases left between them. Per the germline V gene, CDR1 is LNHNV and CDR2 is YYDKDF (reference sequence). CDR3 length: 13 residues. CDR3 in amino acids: CATSRKEGGGYTF. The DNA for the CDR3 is TGTGCCACCAGCAGAAAGGAGGGCGGAGGCTACACCTTC.

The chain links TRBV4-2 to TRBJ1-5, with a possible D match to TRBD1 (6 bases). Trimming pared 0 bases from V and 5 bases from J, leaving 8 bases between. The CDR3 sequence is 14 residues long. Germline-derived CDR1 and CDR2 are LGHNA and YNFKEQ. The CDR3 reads CASSQDTGHQPQHF. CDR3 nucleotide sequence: TGTGCCAGCAGCCAAGATACAGGGCATCAGCCCCAGCATTTT.

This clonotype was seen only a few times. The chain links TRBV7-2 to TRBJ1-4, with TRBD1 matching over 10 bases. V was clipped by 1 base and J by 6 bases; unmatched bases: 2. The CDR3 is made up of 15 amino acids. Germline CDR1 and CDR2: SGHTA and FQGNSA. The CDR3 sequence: CASSLGDRGYEKLFF. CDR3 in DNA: TGTGCCAGCAGCTTAGGGGACAGGGGATATGAAAAACTGTTTTTT.

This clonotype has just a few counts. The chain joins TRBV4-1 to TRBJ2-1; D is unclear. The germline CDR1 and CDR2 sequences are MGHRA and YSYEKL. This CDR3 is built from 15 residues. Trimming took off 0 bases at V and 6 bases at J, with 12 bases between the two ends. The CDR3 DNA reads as TGCGCCAGCAGCCAAGAAGGCCCGTGGTCCAATGAGCAGTTCTTC. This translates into CASSQEGPWSNEQFF.

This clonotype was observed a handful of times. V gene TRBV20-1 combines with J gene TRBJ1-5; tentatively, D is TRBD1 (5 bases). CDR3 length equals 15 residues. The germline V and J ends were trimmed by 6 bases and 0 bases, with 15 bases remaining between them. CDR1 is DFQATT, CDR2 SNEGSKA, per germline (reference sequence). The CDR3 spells CSATPGENSNQPQHF. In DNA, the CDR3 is TGCAGTGCCACACCGGGGGAGAATAGCAATCAGCCCCAGCATTTT.